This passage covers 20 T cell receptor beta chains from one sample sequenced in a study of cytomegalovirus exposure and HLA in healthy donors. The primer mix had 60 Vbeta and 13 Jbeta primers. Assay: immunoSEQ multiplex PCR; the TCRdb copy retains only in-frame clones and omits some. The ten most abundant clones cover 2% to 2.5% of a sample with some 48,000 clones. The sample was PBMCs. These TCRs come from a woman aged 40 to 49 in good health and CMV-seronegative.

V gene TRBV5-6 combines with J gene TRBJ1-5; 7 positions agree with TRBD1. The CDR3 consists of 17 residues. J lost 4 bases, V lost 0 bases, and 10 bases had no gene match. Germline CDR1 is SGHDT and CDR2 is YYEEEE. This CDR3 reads CASSLGDSLGTNQPQHF. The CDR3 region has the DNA TGTGCCAGCAGCTTGGGGGACAGCTTGGGAACTAATCAGCCCCAGCATTTT.

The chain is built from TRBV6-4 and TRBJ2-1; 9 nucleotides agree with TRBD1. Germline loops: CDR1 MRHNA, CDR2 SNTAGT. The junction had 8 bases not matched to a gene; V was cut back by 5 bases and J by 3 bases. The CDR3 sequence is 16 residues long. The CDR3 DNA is TGTGCCAGCAGTCACGACCGGGACAGGGACTACAATGAGCAGTTCTTC. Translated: CASSHDRDRDYNEQFF.

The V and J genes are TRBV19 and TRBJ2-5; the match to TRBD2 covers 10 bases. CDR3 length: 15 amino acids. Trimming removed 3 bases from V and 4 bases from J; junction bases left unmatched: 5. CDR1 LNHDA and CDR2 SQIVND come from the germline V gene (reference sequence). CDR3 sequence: CASSIWLAGVETQYF. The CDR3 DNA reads TGTGCCAGTAGTATTTGGCTAGCGGGAGTAGAGACCCAGTACTTC.

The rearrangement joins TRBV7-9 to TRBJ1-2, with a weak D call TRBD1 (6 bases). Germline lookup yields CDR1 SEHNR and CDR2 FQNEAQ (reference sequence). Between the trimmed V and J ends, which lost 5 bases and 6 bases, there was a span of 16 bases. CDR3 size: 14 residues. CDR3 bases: TGTGCCAGCAGCCTGTCCCGGACAGTTCATGGCTACACCTTC. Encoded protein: CASSLSRTVHGYTF.

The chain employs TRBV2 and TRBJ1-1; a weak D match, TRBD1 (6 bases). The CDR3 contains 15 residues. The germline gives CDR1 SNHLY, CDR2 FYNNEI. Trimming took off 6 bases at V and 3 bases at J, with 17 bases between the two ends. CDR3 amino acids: CASRGRRNRDTEAFF. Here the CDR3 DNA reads TGTGCCAGCAGGGGTCGCAGGAACAGGGACACTGAAGCTTTCTTT.

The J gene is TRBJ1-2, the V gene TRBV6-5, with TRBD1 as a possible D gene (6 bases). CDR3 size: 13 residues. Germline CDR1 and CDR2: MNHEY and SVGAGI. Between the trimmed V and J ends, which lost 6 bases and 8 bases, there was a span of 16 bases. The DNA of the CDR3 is TGTGCCAGCAGCTATTCCGGGACATTCGGCTACACCTTC. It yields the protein CASSYSGTFGYTF.

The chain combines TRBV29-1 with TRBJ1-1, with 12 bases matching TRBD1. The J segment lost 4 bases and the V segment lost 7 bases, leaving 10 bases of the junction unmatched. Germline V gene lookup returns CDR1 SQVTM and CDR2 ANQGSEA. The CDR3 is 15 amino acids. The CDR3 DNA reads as TGCAGCGGAACCGGGACAGGGGGCCTCCTCACTGAAGCTTTCTTT. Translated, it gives CSGTGTGGLLTEAFF. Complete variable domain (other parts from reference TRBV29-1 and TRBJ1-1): SAVISQKPSRDICQRGTSLTIQCQVDSQVTMMFWYRQQPGQSLTLIATANQGSEATYESGFVIDKFPISRPNLTFSTLTVSNMSPEDSSIYLCSGTGTGGLLTEAFFGQGTRLTVV.

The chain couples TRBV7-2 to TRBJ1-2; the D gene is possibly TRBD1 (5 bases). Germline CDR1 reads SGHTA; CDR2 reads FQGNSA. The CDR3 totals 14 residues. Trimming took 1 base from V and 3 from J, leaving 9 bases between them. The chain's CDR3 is CASSLETDHYGYTF. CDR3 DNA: TGTGCCAGCAGCTTAGAGACAGATCACTATGGCTACACCTTC.

CDR3 sequence reads: CATRQGENTEAFF. CDR3 nucleotides: TGTGCCACGAGACAGGGCGAGAACACTGAAGCTTTCTTT. The chain combines TRBV10-3 with TRBJ1-1; 7 bases align to TRBD1. Germline V gene sequence: CDR1 ENHRY, CDR2 SYGVKD. The CDR3 has 13 residues. V was clipped by 10 bases and J by 1 base; unmatched bases: 6.

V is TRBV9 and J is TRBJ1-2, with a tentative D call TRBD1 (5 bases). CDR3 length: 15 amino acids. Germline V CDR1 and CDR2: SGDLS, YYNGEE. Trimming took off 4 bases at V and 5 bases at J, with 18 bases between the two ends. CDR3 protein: CASSPTAQGRYGYTF. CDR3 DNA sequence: TGTGCCAGCAGCCCCACCGCTCAGGGTAGATATGGCTACACCTTC.

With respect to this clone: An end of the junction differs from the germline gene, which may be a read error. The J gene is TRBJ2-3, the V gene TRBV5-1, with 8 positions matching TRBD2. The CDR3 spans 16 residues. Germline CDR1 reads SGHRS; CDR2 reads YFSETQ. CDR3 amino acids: CASSLGLAGGSDKQYF. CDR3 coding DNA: TGCGCCAGCAGCTTGGGCCTAGCGGGTGGTTCAGATAAGCAGTATTTT.

CDR3 DNA sequence: TGCGCCAGCAGCCAGGATCCGGGACAGGACTACGAGCAGTACTTC. Protein: CASSQDPGQDYEQYF. The chain links TRBV5-1 to TRBJ2-7; 8 nucleotides align to TRBD1. The CDR3 is 15 amino acids. Trimming removed 4 bases from V and 3 bases from J; junction bases left unmatched: 9. Germline V gene lookup returns CDR1 SGHRS and CDR2 YFSETQ.

The CDR3 loop reads CASSLLGSWDGYTF. CDR3 DNA: TGTGCCAGCAGCTTGTTGGGCAGCTGGGATGGCTACACCTTC. The chain recombines TRBV5-6 with TRBJ1-2; no reliable D call. Trimming removed 1 base from V and 6 bases from J, with 13 bases in between. CDR1 SGHDT and CDR2 YYEEEE come from the germline V gene. This CDR3 comprises 14 residues.

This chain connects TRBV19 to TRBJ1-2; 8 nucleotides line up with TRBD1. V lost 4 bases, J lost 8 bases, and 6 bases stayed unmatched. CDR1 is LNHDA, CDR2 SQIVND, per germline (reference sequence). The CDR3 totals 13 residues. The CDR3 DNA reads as TGTGCCAGTAGTAGGCAGGGGGCTTACGGCTACACCTTC. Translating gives CASSRQGAYGYTF.

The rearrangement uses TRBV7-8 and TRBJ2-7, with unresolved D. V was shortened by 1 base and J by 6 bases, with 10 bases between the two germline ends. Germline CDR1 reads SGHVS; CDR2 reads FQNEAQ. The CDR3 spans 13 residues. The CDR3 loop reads CASSLVPLAEQYF. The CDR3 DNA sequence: TGTGCCAGCAGCTTAGTCCCCTTGGCCGAGCAGTACTTC.

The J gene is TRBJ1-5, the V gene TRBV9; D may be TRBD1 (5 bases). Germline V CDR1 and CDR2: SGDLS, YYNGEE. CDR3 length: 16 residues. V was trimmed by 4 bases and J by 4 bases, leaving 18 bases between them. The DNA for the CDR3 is TGTGCCAGCAGCTTAGGGGCAGGGTTTGGGAATCAGCCCCAGCATTTT. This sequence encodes CASSLGAGFGNQPQHF. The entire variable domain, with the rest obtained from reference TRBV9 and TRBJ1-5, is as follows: DSGVTQTPKHLITATGQRVTLRCSPRSGDLSVYWYQQSLDQGLQFLIQYYNGEERAKGNILERFSAQQFPDLHSELNLSSLELGDSALYFCASSLGAGFGNQPQHFGDGTRLSIL.

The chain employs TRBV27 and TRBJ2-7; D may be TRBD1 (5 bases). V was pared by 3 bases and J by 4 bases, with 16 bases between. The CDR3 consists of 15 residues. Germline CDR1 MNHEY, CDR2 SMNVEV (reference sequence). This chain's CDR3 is CASSFVGLGRYEQYF. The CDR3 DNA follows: TGTGCCAGCAGTTTTGTGGGGCTGGGTAGGTACGAGCAGTACTTC.

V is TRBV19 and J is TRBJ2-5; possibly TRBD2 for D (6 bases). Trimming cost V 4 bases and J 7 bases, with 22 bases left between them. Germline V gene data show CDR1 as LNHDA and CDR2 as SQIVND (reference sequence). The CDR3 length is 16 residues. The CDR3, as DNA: TGTGCCAGTAGTAATAATAAACTGCGGGGTAGCCGGACCCAGTACTTC. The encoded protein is CASSNNKLRGSRTQYF.

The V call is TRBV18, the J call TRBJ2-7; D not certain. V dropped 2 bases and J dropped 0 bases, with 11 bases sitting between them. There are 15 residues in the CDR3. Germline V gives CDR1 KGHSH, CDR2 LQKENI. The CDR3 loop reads CASSPNREASYEQYF. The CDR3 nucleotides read TGTGCCAGCTCACCAAACCGCGAGGCCTCCTACGAGCAGTACTTC. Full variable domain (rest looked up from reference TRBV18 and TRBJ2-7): NAGVMQNPRHLVRRRGQEARLRCSPMKGHSHVYWYRQLPEEGLKFMVYLQKENIIDESGMPKERFSAEFPKEGPSILRIQQVVRGDSAAYFCASSPNREASYEQYFGPGTRLTVT.

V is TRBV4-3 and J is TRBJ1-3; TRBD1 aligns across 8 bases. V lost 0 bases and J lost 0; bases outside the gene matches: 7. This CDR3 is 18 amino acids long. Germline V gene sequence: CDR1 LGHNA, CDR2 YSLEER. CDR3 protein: CASSQDQGQAFSGNTIYF. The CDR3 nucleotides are TGCGCCAGCAGCCAAGATCAGGGACAGGCCTTCTCTGGAAACACCATATATTTT.